Sequencing of this T cell receptor (beta chain) was carried out in a study of blood T cell repertoires in COVID-19. Background on the study: The origin of the acute and convalescent COVID-19 samples was the United States, Italy and Spain. T cells, B-cell-depleted T cells, or PBMCs provided the cDNA or gDNA that served as material.

Participant age was roughly 18 to 90 years, and participants resided in about two dozen US areas. Cohorts were determined from participant-reported clinical history. TCRdb's table, derived via immunoSEQ multiplex PCR, lists solely in-frame clones and lacks some. Here the sample spans under 150,000 clones, around 87% being singletons. Per the germline V gene, CDR1 is MDHEN and CDR2 is SYDVKM. The CDR3 is 12 amino acids. Trimming pared 2 bases from V and 8 bases from J, leaving 9 bases between. This sequence joins TRBV28 and TRBJ1-2; D is uncertain. This clonotype was sampled from a woman in her 30s with acute COVID-19. Sequenced material: PBMCs or T cells enriched from blood (not recorded which). CDR3 region: CASSLAGIGYTF. The CDR3 DNA follows: TGTGCCAGCAGTTTAGCGGGGATCGGCTACACCTTC.